Listed below are T cell receptor beta chains from one sample, sequenced in a study of shared clonotypes between healthy human individuals. TCRdb keeps only in-frame clones here, not all; method: immunoSEQ multiplex PCR. The sample holds roughly 720,000 clones, about 92% seen once. Sequencing used memory CD8+ T cells from PBMCs. These receptors were obtained from a man aged 18 to 35 in good health. Some clones in this sample may be carry-over from other donors' samples. The CDR3 runs from the conserved cysteine through the conserved F or W. Fields, in order: V gene, D gene, J gene, clone size, CDR3 DNA, CDR3 protein. D genes are given only for firm matches. Expanded clones are given a class, and other clones once, few, many or no size at all.

>TRBV27|NA|TRBJ1-2|NA
TGTGCCAGCAGGACAGGCTATGGCTACACCTTC
CASRTGYGYTF
>TRBV9|NA|TRBJ2-7|NA
TGTGCCAGCAGCCCAGGGGGGGGCCCGAGCTCCTACGAGCAGTACTTC
CASSPGGGPSSYEQYF
>TRBV27|NA|TRBJ1-5|NA
TGTGCCAGCAGTCCCCCCGGACTAGGGCAGCCCCAGCATTTT
CASSPPGLGQPQHF
>TRBV19|TRBD2|TRBJ2-3|NA
TGTGCCAGTAGTATTCTGCATGCGGGGGGCACAGATACGCAGTATTTT
CASSILHAGGTDTQYF
>TRBV7-9|NA|TRBJ2-2|NA
TGTGCCAGCAGCAGCGGACACCAGAACACCGGGGAGCTGTTTTTT
CASSSGHQNTGELFF
>TRBV4-3|TRBD2|TRBJ2-3|once
TGCGCCAGCAGCCCCCGGACTAGCGGGATTGATACGCAGTATTTT
CASSPRTSGIDTQYF
>TRBV7-2|TRBD2|TRBJ2-7|NA
TGTGCCAGCAGCCCCCGACTAGCGGGCCCCAGCCACGAGCAGTACTTC
CASSPRLAGPSHEQYF
>TRBV11-2|NA|TRBJ2-2|NA
TGTGCCAGCAGCTTAGGGGCCATCCGCCGAGGGGAGCTGTTTTTT
CASSLGAIRRGELFF
>TRBV27|TRBD1|TRBJ2-1|NA
TGTGCCAGCAGGTCCCTAGGGACAGGGGACTACAATGAGCAGTTCTTC
CASRSLGTGDYNEQFF
>TRBV5-4|NA|TRBJ1-5|NA
TGTGCCAGCAGCTTGTTCGGCTCCAATCAGCCCCAGCATTTT
CASSLFGSNQPQHF
>TRBV28|TRBD2|TRBJ2-1|NA
TGTGCCAGCAGTTCCCGTACTAGCGGAAACTACAATGAGCAGTTCTTC
CASSSRTSGNYNEQFF
>TRBV9|NA|TRBJ2-1|NA
TGTGCCAGCAGCGTCTCAGGGCGGGTTCACAATGAGCAGTTCTTC
CASSVSGRVHNEQFF
>TRBV10-1|NA|TRBJ2-7|NA
TGCGCCAGCAGTCCCGGTGTAGGAGTGGAGCAGTACTTC
CASSPGVGVEQYF
>TRBV10-2|NA|TRBJ2-7|once
TGCGCCAGCAGTGGCTTACCCTACGAGCAGTACTTC
CASSGLPYEQYF
>TRBV4-2|NA|TRBJ2-1|once
TGTGCCAGCAGCCAGGCGCCGCAATTCCAGGGGAGGGGAGACAATGAGCAGTTCTTC
CASSQAPQFQGRGDNEQFF
>TRBV28|NA|TRBJ1-5|NA
TGTGCCAGCAGTTTACGGGGGGGAGGTCAGCCCCAGCATTTT
CASSLRGGGQPQHF
>TRBV28|NA|TRBJ2-1|NA
TGTGCCAGCAGCTCACAACAATTCTCCTACAATGAGCAGTTCTTC
CASSSQQFSYNEQFF
>TRBV11-3|TRBD1|TRBJ2-2|NA
TGTGCCAGCAGCACCAGACAGGGGAACACCGGGGAGCTGTTTTTT
CASSTRQGNTGELFF
>TRBV2|TRBD2|TRBJ2-7|NA
TGTGCCAGCAGTGAATACGAGGTAGCGGGAGGGTACGAGCAGTACTTC
CASSEYEVAGGYEQYF
>TRBV9|NA|TRBJ2-7|NA
TGTGCCAGCAGCGTATCCGGGGGCGAGCAGTACTTC
CASSVSGGEQYF
>TRBV7-2|NA|TRBJ2-2|NA
TGTGCCAGCAGCCCCGGCGAGGGATGGGGCACCGGGGAGCTGTTTTTT
CASSPGEGWGTGELFF
>TRBV6-5|NA|TRBJ1-5|NA
TGTGCCAGCAGTTACGACGTCTATAGCAATCAGCCCCAGCATTTT
CASSYDVYSNQPQHF
>TRBV11-2|NA|TRBJ1-1|NA
TGTGCCAGCAGCTTCCTTGAGGGGAACACTGAAGCTTTCTTT
CASSFLEGNTEAFF
>TRBV6-5|TRBD1|TRBJ1-2|NA
TGTGCCAGCAGTTACAAGGACAGGGGGCTGAACTATGGCTACACCTTC
CASSYKDRGLNYGYTF
>TRBV9|TRBD1|TRBJ2-7|NA
TGTGCCAGCAGCGACGGACAGGGCTACGAGCAGTACTTC
CASSDGQGYEQYF
>TRBV28|NA|TRBJ1-6|NA
TGTGCCAGCAGGACGGGGGGCCCCCTCCACTTT
CASRTGGPLHF
>TRBV7-9|TRBD2|TRBJ2-3|NA
TGTGCCAGCAGCTTAGGGGACTATATCCCCCAAGATACGCAGTATTTT
CASSLGDYIPQDTQYF
>TRBV7-3|TRBD2|TRBJ2-2|NA
TGTGCCAGCAGCTTTAAACTAGCGGGCTACACCGGGGAGCTGTTTTTT
CASSFKLAGYTGELFF
>TRBV4-1|NA|TRBJ2-2|NA
TGCGCCAGCAGCCCTGGGAGACTAGGGGCCACCGGGGAGCTGTTTTTT
CASSPGRLGATGELFF
>TRBV7-9|NA|TRBJ1-1|NA
TGTGCCAGCAGCACGGGTCTAAACACTGAAGCTTTCTTT
CASSTGLNTEAFF
>TRBV19|NA|TRBJ1-5|NA
TGTGCCAGTAGTATTAGGAGGATGAAATATAGCAATCAGCCCCAGCATTTT
CASSIRRMKYSNQPQHF
>TRBV9|NA|TRBJ1-1|once
TGTGCCAGCAGCGCAGGGGCGACGGACACTGAAGCTTTCTTT
CASSAGATDTEAFF
>TRBV7-9|NA|TRBJ2-1|NA
TGTGCCAGCAGCTTCGGCGGACTGAACAATGAGCAGTTCTTC
CASSFGGLNNEQFF
>TRBV7-2|NA|TRBJ2-2|NA
TGTGCCAGCAGCTCCAGGGACGCCGGCCCGACCGGGGAGCTGTTTTTT
CASSSRDAGPTGELFF
>TRBV5-1|TRBD1|TRBJ1-2|NA
TGCGCCAGCAGCTTGGAAGGACAGGGGGGCAACTATGGCTACACCTTC
CASSLEGQGGNYGYTF
>TRBV29-1|NA|TRBJ2-2|NA
TGCAGCGCTCTCCCGGGACTTTCCGGGGAGCTGTTTTTT
CSALPGLSGELFF
>TRBV27|NA|TRBJ1-1|NA
TGTGCCAGCAGTTGGGGGGCGGGGAACACTGAAGCTTTCTTT
CASSWGAGNTEAFF
>TRBV7-9|NA|TRBJ2-1|NA
TGTGCCAGCGAACAGGGCTCCTACAATGAGCAGTTCTTC
CASEQGSYNEQFF
>TRBV6-1|NA|TRBJ1-4|NA
TGTGCCATCCGCTTGGCAACTAATGAAAAACTGTTTTTT
CAIRLATNEKLFF